The rows below give T cell receptor beta chains drawn from one sample of a study of T-cell memory formation after mild COVID-19. One entry per CDR3 protein results from TCRdb running MiXCR on the 5' RACE reads. The table has approximately 300,000 distinct CDR3 sequences, 15% seen once. The source material was PBMCs or a T cell subset sorted from them (not recorded which). These receptors all come from a man in his late teens or twenties who had mild COVID-19 (a few samples of this study predate the infection). Cell type and time point are not known. The CDR3 runs from the conserved cysteine through the conserved F or W. D genes are given only for firm matches. Some rows have no size entry. The others give once, few or many, or a class for an expanded clone.

abundance	d_gene	v_gene	j_gene	CDR3nt	CDR3aa
few	.	TRBV29-1	TRBJ2-2	TGCAGCGTTGTCGGCCGAGCCGGGGAGCTGTTTTTT	CSVVGRAGELFF
few	.	TRBV5-1	TRBJ2-7	TGCGCCAGCAGCTTGGGATCTGCCTCCTACGAGCAGTACTTC	CASSLGSASYEQYF
many	.	TRBV12-3/TRBV12-4	TRBJ1-2	TGTGCCAGCAGTTTAATGGAAAACTATGGCTACACCTTC	CASSLMENYGYTF
few	TRBD2	TRBV7-6	TRBJ2-5	TGTGCCAGCAGCCGTATGGGACTAGCGGGGGGCGGAGAGACCCAGTACTTC	CASSRMGLAGGGETQYF
once	.	TRBV27	TRBJ1-1	TGTGCCAGCAGCCACCCGTCGGGAACTGAAGCTTTCTTT	CASSHPSGTEAFF
.	TRBD1	TRBV10-3	TRBJ1-3	TGTGCCATCAGCAGGGGGCTTGGAAACACCATATATTTT	CAISRGLGNTIYF
few	.	TRBV4-1	TRBJ2-5	TGCGCCAGCAGCCAAGATGGGCTTGGGGAAAGGACTCAAGAGACCCAGTACTTC	CASSQDGLGERTQETQYF
many	.	TRBV20-1	TRBJ2-5	TGCAGTGCTAGAGACCCACCAGAGACCCAGTACTTC	CSARDPPETQYF
.	.	TRBV27	TRBJ1-1	TGTGCCAGCAGCCTCAGGGGCCCGAAAAACATTATGAACACTGAAGCTTTCTTT	CASSLRGPKNIMNTEAFF
.	.	TRBV12-3/TRBV12-4	TRBJ2-1	TGTGCCAGCACCGTCCAGGGGCGCCGCGAGCAGTTCTTC	CASTVQGRREQFF
.	.	TRBV6-5	TRBJ2-1	TGTGCCAGCAGTTTGACTCCCTCCCCGTACAATGAGCAGTTCTTC	CASSLTPSPYNEQFF
few	.	TRBV11-2	TRBJ2-5	TGTGCCAGCAGCTTAGGAGTTAAAGAGACCCAGTACTTC	CASSLGVKETQYF
many	.	TRBV5-1	TRBJ2-5	TGCGCCAGCAGCTTGGGGGGCCGGGAGACCCAGTACTTC	CASSLGGRETQYF
many	TRBD1	TRBV7-2	TRBJ2-5	TGTGCCAGCAGCTCCGAAAGGGGACAGGGAGAGACCCAGTACTTC	CASSSERGQGETQYF
few	TRBD2	TRBV11-3	TRBJ2-7	TGTGCCAGCAGCTTAGCGTCCGGGGGGACTTACGAGCAGTACTTC	CASSLASGGTYEQYF
many	.	TRBV24-1	TRBJ2-1	TGTGCCACCAGTGAATTTACAGGGTCTTGGTTCTTC	CATSEFTGSWFF
few	.	TRBV18	TRBJ1-2	TGTGCCAGCTCAGGACGGGCAAGGGGCTACACCTTC	CASSGRARGYTF
.	.	TRBV2	TRBJ2-3	TGTGCCAGCAGTGAAGAGGGCGGCACGCAGTATTTT	CASSEEGGTQYF
.	.	TRBV9	TRBJ1-2	TGTGCCAGCAGTCCCGCAGGGTCCTATGGCTACACCTTC	CASSPAGSYGYTF
.	.	TRBV4-2	TRBJ1-6	TGTGCCAGCAGCCTTGGGACAAACCTTTCACCCCTCCACTTT	CASSLGTNLSPLHF
once	TRBD2	TRBV6-5	TRBJ2-3	TGTGCCAGCAGTTTGAGCGGGGGGGCCGGTACGCAGTATTTT	CASSLSGGAGTQYF
few	.	TRBV29-1	TRBJ1-1	TGCAGCGGGAGTACCGGGAACACTGAAGCTTTCTTT	CSGSTGNTEAFF
.	.	TRBV6-2/TRBV6-3	TRBJ1-2	TGTGCCAGCAGTTACCGGGGGCCGGTTCATGGCTACACCTTC	CASSYRGPVHGYTF
few	TRBD2	TRBV6-5	TRBJ2-2	TGTGCCAGCAGAGGTAGCGGGGGGTACACCGGGGAGCTGTTTTTT	CASRGSGGYTGELFF
many	.	TRBV7-6	TRBJ1-4	TGTGCCAGCAGCTTAAGACCGGCAACTAATGAAAAACTGTTTTTT	CASSLRPATNEKLFF
.	.	TRBV3-1	TRBJ1-1	TGTGCCAGCAGCCAAGGGATTTGGTCTGAAGCTTTCTTT	CASSQGIWSEAFF
few	TRBD1	TRBV25-1	TRBJ2-7	TGTGCCAGCAGCAGGGGGCAGGGGGCTCGCGGTCGGAACGAGCAGTACTTC	CASSRGQGARGRNEQYF
.	.	TRBV20-1	TRBJ1-1	TGCAGTGCTAGTCCCCCAGGGGTGAACACTGAAGCTTTCTTT	CSASPPGVNTEAFF
few	.	TRBV5-1	TRBJ2-3	TGCGCCAGCAGCGCTAACGGAGGTGGGGTTGTAGATACGCAGTATTTT	CASSANGGGVVDTQYF
.	.	TRBV10-3	TRBJ1-2	TGTGCCATCAGTGAGGGTTGGAGCGTCGGCTACACCTTC	CAISEGWSVGYTF
.	TRBD2	TRBV5-6	TRBJ2-3	TGTGCCAGCAGCCCCGGGACTAGCGGCACAGATACGCAGTATTTT	CASSPGTSGTDTQYF
.	.	TRBV12-3/TRBV12-4	TRBJ2-7	TGTGCCAGCAGTTTACGGACGGGCGGCGAGCAGTACTTC	CASSLRTGGEQYF
few	.	TRBV6-5	TRBJ1-1	TGTGCCAGCAGTTACGGGGGGCTCTTTGGAGCTTTCTTT	CASSYGGLFGAFF
.	.	TRBV4-1	TRBJ1-5	TGCGCCAGCAGCCAAGATGGCACAGCTTATAGCAATCAGCCCCAGCATTTT	CASSQDGTAYSNQPQHF
few	.	TRBV19	TRBJ2-2	TGTGCCAGTAGTATTTCGGGGCCCATTAACACCGGGGAGCTGTTTTTT	CASSISGPINTGELFF
.	.	TRBV6-6	TRBJ1-5	TGTGCCAGCGCAGACAATAGCAATCAGCCCCAGCATTTT	CASADNSNQPQHF
few	.	TRBV5-1	TRBJ1-1	TGCGCCAGCAGCTTGGGGTGGGGCTTCGGCACTGAAGCTTTCTTT	CASSLGWGFGTEAFF
.	.	TRBV4-1	TRBJ1-5	TGCGCCAGCAGCCATCCCGGGGTAGAGGTTCGGCCCCAGCATTTT	CASSHPGVEVRPQHF
.	TRBD1	TRBV20-1	TRBJ2-3	TGCAGTGCAAACAACAGGGGGATGTCCGCGGATACGCAGTATTTT	CSANNRGMSADTQYF
.	TRBD2	TRBV20-1	TRBJ2-1	TGCAGTGCTAGATCGGGAGGGGACGTTGAGCAGTTCTTC	CSARSGGDVEQFF
.	.	TRBV14	TRBJ2-7	TGTGCCAGCAGCCAAGAAGTCACAGAGCAGTACTTC	CASSQEVTEQYF